The clone carrying this T cell receptor beta chain was detected once. The CDR3 spans 14 residues. V lost 4 bases and J lost 0; bases outside the gene matches: 0. Germline values: CDR1 WNHNN, CDR2 SYGVQD (reference sequence). These data originate in a study of technical replicates of blood from a few donors. Only in-frame clones appear in the TCRdb table, and some are missing; sequencing was by immunoSEQ multiplex PCR. The sample contains around 85,000 clones, roughly 94% of which appear only once. The sequenced material came from T cells isolated from PBMCs. The receptor was isolated from a human donor in good health. The genes are TRBV10-1 and TRBJ2-1; 7 bases fit TRBD2. DNA for the CDR3: TGCGCCAGCAGTGGCGGGAGCTCCTACAATGAGCAGTTCTTC. Protein sequence: CASSGGSSYNEQFF.